These T cell receptor beta chains were read from a single sample in a study of naive and memory T cell subsets. TCRdb fed the UMI-ligation and nested PCR reads into MiXCR, producing one record per CDR3 protein. The top ten clones hold approximately 0.94% of a sample with some 85,000 distinct CDR3 sequences, less than 15% of them seen once. The specimen sequenced was central memory CD4+ T cells from blood. Every receptor here comes from a human donor in good health. Both conserved end residues are part of each CDR3. The D gene is left open where the match is weak. Clone size appears in some rows only: once, few, many, or a class for an expanded clone.

D gene: TRBD1; J gene: TRBJ1-5; V gene: TRBV24-1; clone size: many; CDR3 protein: CATSDSQGQSNQPQHF; CDR3 DNA: TGTGCCACCAGTGATTCACAGGGGCAGAGCAATCAGCCCCAGCATTTT
D gene: TRBD2; J gene: TRBJ2-5; V gene: TRBV12-3/TRBV12-4; clone size: -; CDR3 protein: CASPGLAGPETQYF; CDR3 DNA: TGTGCCAGTCCGGGACTAGCGGGTCCAGAGACCCAGTACTTC
D gene: TRBD2; J gene: TRBJ2-1; V gene: TRBV19; clone size: few; CDR3 protein: CASSPGLAGTVGEQFF; CDR3 DNA: TGTGCCAGTAGTCCGGGACTAGCGGGGACGGTGGGGGAGCAGTTCTTC
D gene: TRBD1; J gene: TRBJ1-3; V gene: TRBV6-6; clone size: many; CDR3 protein: CASRTGGLGNTIYF; CDR3 DNA: TGTGCCAGCAGAACAGGGGGCCTCGGAAACACCATATATTTT
D gene: -; J gene: TRBJ2-6; V gene: TRBV6-6; clone size: many; CDR3 protein: CASSTASGANVLTF; CDR3 DNA: TGTGCCAGCAGTACAGCCTCTGGGGCCAACGTCCTGACTTTC
D gene: TRBD1; J gene: TRBJ1-5; V gene: TRBV12-5; clone size: -; CDR3 protein: CASGPDRDHQPQHF; CDR3 DNA: TGTGCTAGTGGTCCTGACAGGGATCATCAGCCCCAGCATTTT
D gene: -; J gene: TRBJ1-5; V gene: TRBV27; clone size: -; CDR3 protein: CASSPTVEVGTQHF; CDR3 DNA: TGTGCCAGCAGCCCGACTGTCGAGGTCGGTACCCAGCATTTT
D gene: TRBD2; J gene: TRBJ2-7; V gene: TRBV7-9; clone size: -; CDR3 protein: CASSLRPSGIHEQYF; CDR3 DNA: TGTGCCAGCAGCTTAAGGCCTAGCGGGATACACGAGCAGTACTTC
D gene: -; J gene: TRBJ2-3; V gene: TRBV24-1; clone size: few; CDR3 protein: CATSPKRGRGTTSTDTQYF; CDR3 DNA: TGTGCCACCAGCCCCAAGAGAGGCCGAGGGACGACTAGCACAGATACGCAGTATTTT
D gene: TRBD1; J gene: TRBJ1-1; V gene: TRBV27; clone size: many; CDR3 protein: CASSRIIPGQGDEVEAFF; CDR3 DNA: TGTGCCAGCAGTCGTATTATACCGGGACAGGGGGACGAGGTTGAAGCTTTCTTT
D gene: TRBD2; J gene: TRBJ2-1; V gene: TRBV10-3; clone size: -; CDR3 protein: CAIQTSGFSNNEQFF; CDR3 DNA: TGTGCCATCCAGACTAGCGGGTTCTCTAACAATGAGCAGTTCTTC
D gene: -; J gene: TRBJ2-3; V gene: TRBV5-1; clone size: many; CDR3 protein: CASSLEQITDTQYF; CDR3 DNA: TGCGCCAGCAGCTTGGAACAGATCACAGATACGCAGTATTTT
D gene: TRBD2; J gene: TRBJ2-5; V gene: TRBV12-3/TRBV12-4; clone size: -; CDR3 protein: CASTPRTSGQETQYF; CDR3 DNA: TGTGCCAGCACCCCCAGGACTAGCGGCCAAGAGACCCAGTACTTC
D gene: TRBD2; J gene: TRBJ2-7; V gene: TRBV12-3/TRBV12-4; clone size: few; CDR3 protein: CASSARTSGTSYEQYF; CDR3 DNA: TGTGCCAGCAGTGCCCGGACTAGCGGGACGAGCTACGAGCAGTACTTC